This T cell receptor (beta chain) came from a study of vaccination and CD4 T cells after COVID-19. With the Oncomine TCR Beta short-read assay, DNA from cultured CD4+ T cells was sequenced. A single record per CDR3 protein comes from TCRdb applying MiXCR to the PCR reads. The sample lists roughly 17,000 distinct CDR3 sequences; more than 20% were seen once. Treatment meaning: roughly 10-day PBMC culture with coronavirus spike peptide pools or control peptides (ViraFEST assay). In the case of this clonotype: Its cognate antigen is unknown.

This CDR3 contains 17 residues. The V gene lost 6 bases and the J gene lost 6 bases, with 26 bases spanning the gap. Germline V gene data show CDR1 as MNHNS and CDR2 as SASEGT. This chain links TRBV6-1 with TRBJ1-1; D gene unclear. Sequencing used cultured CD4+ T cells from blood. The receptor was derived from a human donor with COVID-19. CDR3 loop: CASRPSRQFIGSSEAFF. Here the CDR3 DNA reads TGTGCCAGCAGGCCGAGTCGGCAATTTATAGGCTCTTCTGAAGCTTTCTTT.